Given below is one T cell receptor beta chain in context. Its antigen is undetermined. This sample stems from a study of identical twins. TCRdb analysed the 5' RACE reads with MiXCR anew, one entry per CDR3 protein. This table holds 750,000 to 950,000 distinct CDR3 sequences, roughly 12% found once. Findings of the study overall: Donors were not followed over many years; analysis was cross-sectional. Twins showed weaker excess sharing in their beta out-of-frame sequences. Models underestimated TCR alpha sharing (out-of-frame) in monozygotic twins.

Looked up from germline, CDR1 is KGHDR and CDR2 is SFDVKD. After removal of 10 bases from V and 0 bases from J, the junction contained 0 bases not matched to a gene. This CDR3 has 13 amino acids. The same data also contributed to another study, on yellow fever vaccine responses in identical twins. That paper states: Twins showed a vaccine T cell response that reportedly seemed partly convergent, partly personalized.

The receptor's source is a woman between 18 and 29 years old in good health. Sequenced sample: PBMCs. The rearrangement links TRBV24-1 to TRBJ2-3, with TRBD1 identical over 10 bases. CDR3 protein: CATGQGSTDTQYF. The CDR3 coding sequence is TGTGCCACGGGACAGGGGAGCACAGATACGCAGTATTTT.